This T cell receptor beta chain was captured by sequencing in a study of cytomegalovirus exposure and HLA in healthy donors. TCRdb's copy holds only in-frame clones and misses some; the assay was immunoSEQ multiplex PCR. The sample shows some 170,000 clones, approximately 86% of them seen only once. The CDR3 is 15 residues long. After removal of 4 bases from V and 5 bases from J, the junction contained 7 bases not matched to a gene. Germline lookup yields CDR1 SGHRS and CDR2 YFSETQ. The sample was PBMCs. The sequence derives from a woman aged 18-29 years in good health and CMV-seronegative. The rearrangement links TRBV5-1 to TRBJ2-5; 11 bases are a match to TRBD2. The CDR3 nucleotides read TGCGCCAGCAGCGCGACTAGCGGGGTCGGGGAGACCCAGTACTTC. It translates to CASSATSGVGETQYF.